At least ten counts were recorded for the clone carrying this T cell receptor beta chain. Its antigen is not identified. The data stem from a study of HIV-infected patients and healthy controls. No cell fractionation was done, so the repertoire covers all unsorted peripheral blood T cells. Notes on the study in general: Donor HLA types were not determined in the study. Untreated HIV+ repertoires had roughly threefold fewer distinct CDR3s and lower Shannon diversity than healthy controls. In healthy controls, MAIT alpha CDR3s were common; in HIV+ repertoires, severely depleted. The authors saw processing only sixteen HIV-infected individuals as a major limitation on generality.

The CDR3 has 11 residues. The V end lost 9 bases, the J end lost 11 bases, and 16 bases lay between the germline ends. cDNA was made from approximately 0.55 ug RNA using alpha and beta constant primers. Separate chain-specific third strand synthesis with multiplexing indices produced the alpha and beta libraries. MiXCR, run by TCRdb on the 5' RACE reads, gives a single entry per CDR3 protein. This table holds approximately 15,000 distinct CDR3 sequences, around 6.7% found once. The sequence derives from an adult in good health. The genes are TRBV12-3 or TRBV12-4 and TRBJ1-1; the D is unclear. The sequenced material came from blood. CDR3 in DNA: TGTGCCAGTACGGGAGGGCAGGTGGCTTTCTTT. Translating it yields CASTGGQVAFF.